The next 2 T cell receptor beta chains were all read from a single sample in a study of blood T cell repertoires in COVID-19. Generated by immunoSEQ multiplex PCR, the TCRdb table keeps only in-frame clones and is missing some. The sample consists of about 49,000 clones, approximately 87% of them appearing once. The sequencing sample was made of peripheral blood. Receptors were obtained from a human donor in a cohort sampled during active COVID-19.

This sequence joins TRBV6-5 and TRBJ2-7, with TRBD2 matching 10 bases. The V gene end was trimmed by 6 bases and the J gene end by 2 bases; junction bases not matched to a gene: 4. The germline V gene encodes CDR1 MNHEY and CDR2 SVGAGI. This CDR3 region has 14 residues. CDR3 sequence (DNA): TGTGCCAGCAGCAACCTAGCGGGAGCCTACGAGCAGTACTTC. This gives the protein CASSNLAGAYEQYF.

The V call is TRBV6-2 or TRBV6-3, the J call TRBJ2-3; 15 bases are a match to TRBD2. The junction had 5 bases not matched to a gene; V was cut back by 4 bases and J by 3 bases. The CDR3 has 17 amino acids. Germline CDR1 and CDR2: MNHEY and SVGEGT. CDR3 coding DNA: TGTGCCAGCAGTTCCGGGACTAGCGGGAGGATTACAGATACGCAGTATTTT. Translated, it gives CASSSGTSGRITDTQYF.